This TCR beta chain appears in the sequencing data of a study of T cell responses to AZD1222 COVID-19 vaccine. Study overall: Analysis merged second doses at about 4 or about 12 weeks. The study, taken as a whole, reports: Variant regions that are unmutated are reportedly the target of nearly half of spike-specific TCRs. Baseline testing showed seropositivity in only a handful of AZD1222 recipients. The donor group comprised mostly white British people and more females; the analysis possibly underestimated clonal diversity.

Regarding this clone: Its antigen is as yet unknown.

Clones were sequenced by immunoSEQ multiplex PCR, and TCRdb holds only the in-frame ones, with some missing. The sample consists of about 93,000 clones, about 87% of them appearing once. Here the sequenced sample was peripheral blood, taken on day 0 of AZD1222 vaccination. This TCR was sampled from an adult in good health.

CDR3 DNA sequence: TGCGCCAGCAGCTTGGGTGACAGGGACTTGAACACTGAAGCTTTCTTT. It encodes CASSLGDRDLNTEAFF. The chain carries TRBV5-1 and TRBJ1-1; the match to TRBD1 covers 7 bases. This CDR3 region has 16 residues. In germline, CDR1 is SGHRS, CDR2 YFSETQ. Germline trimming cut 0 bases from V and 0 bases from J; bases unmatched to any gene: 5. The entire variable domain, with the rest obtained from reference TRBV5-1 and TRBJ1-1, is as follows: KAGVTQTPRYLIKTRGQQVTLSCSPISGHRSVSWYQQTPGQGLQFLFEYFSETQRNKGNFPGRFSGRQFSNSRSEMNVSTLELGDSALYLCASSLGDRDLNTEAFFGQGTRLTVV.